This is a list of T cell receptor beta chains from one sample in a study of OX40 agonist ivuxolimab in advanced cancers. Assay used: immunoSEQ multiplex PCR; TCRdb lists only in-frame clones, some missing. The table records approximately 15,000 clones, 70% to 75% of them present only once. The sample was CD4+ or CD8+ T cells sorted from blood, taken in a trial of the OX40 agonist ivuxolimab. The source of these receptors is an adult with an advanced solid tumor such as melanoma, head and neck, liver or kidney cancer. CDR3s include the opening cysteine and the closing phenylalanine or tryptophan. D genes are given only for firm matches. Size values are once, few and many counts, or a class for expanded clones, and some rows have none.

clone size,J gene,D gene,V gene,CDR3 protein,CDR3 DNA
.,TRBJ2-7,.,TRBV5-1,CASSLGIGYEQYF,TGCGCCAGCAGCTTGGGCATCGGCTACGAGCAGTACTTC
.,TRBJ1-4,.,TRBV9,CASSVENTQNEKLFF,TGTGCCAGCAGCGTAGAGAACACCCAGAATGAAAAACTGTTTTTT
.,TRBJ2-7,TRBD1,TRBV7-9,CASSFRDRNPYEQYF,TGTGCCAGCAGCTTTCGGGACAGGAACCCCTACGAGCAGTACTTC
.,TRBJ2-3,.,TRBV7-2,CASSVGLSPVTDTQYF,TGTGCCAGCAGCGTGGGACTCTCCCCAGTCACAGATACGCAGTATTTT
.,TRBJ2-1,.,TRBV2,CASSRNNEQFF,TGTGCCAGCAGTAGGAACAATGAGCAGTTCTTC
.,TRBJ1-1,.,TRBV15,CATSWAGNTEAFF,TGTGCCACCAGTTGGGCCGGGAACACTGAAGCTTTCTTT
few,TRBJ2-7,.,TRBV11-3,CASSPPGHSYEQYF,TGTGCCAGCAGCCCTCCGGGACACTCCTACGAGCAGTACTTC
.,TRBJ2-5,.,TRBV10-3,CAISVSVQETQYF,TGTGCCATCAGTGTTAGCGTACAAGAGACCCAGTACTTC
.,TRBJ2-7,TRBD2,TRBV5-1,CASSPSGSYEQYF,TGCGCCAGCAGTCCTAGCGGATCCTACGAGCAGTACTTC
.,TRBJ2-7,.,TRBV6-1,CASTTETSSYEQYF,TGTGCCAGCACCACCGAGACTAGCTCCTACGAGCAGTACTTC
.,TRBJ2-5,TRBD1,TRBV14,CASSRLGQGAETQYF,TGTGCCAGCAGCCGACTCGGGCAGGGGGCCGAGACCCAGTACTTC
few,TRBJ2-1,.,TRBV9,CASRGNYNEQFF,TGTGCCAGTAGGGGGAACTACAATGAGCAGTTCTTC
.,TRBJ2-1,TRBD2,TRBV28,CASSLLLAGGYNEQFF,TGTGCCAGCAGTTTACTACTAGCGGGAGGGTACAATGAGCAGTTCTTC
.,TRBJ1-1,.,TRBV28,CASSKRDGEMNTEAFF,TGTGCCAGCAGTAAACGGGACGGAGAAATGAACACTGAAGCTTTCTTT
.,TRBJ1-5,TRBD1,TRBV5-3,CARSGGTGALGNQPQHF,TGTGCCAGAAGCGGAGGGACAGGGGCGTTGGGCAATCAGCCCCAGCATTTT
.,TRBJ2-7,TRBD2,TRBV11-3,CASSRTSSWYEQYF,TGTGCCAGCAGCCGGACTAGTTCGTGGTACGAGCAGTACTTC
.,TRBJ2-1,.,TRBV19,CASSKLDYEQFF,TGTGCCAGTAGTAAACTAGATTATGAGCAGTTCTTC
many,TRBJ2-1,.,TRBV7-9,CASSSRTISYNEQFF,TGTGCCAGCAGCTCCAGGACTATCTCCTACAATGAGCAGTTCTTC
.,TRBJ1-2,TRBD1,TRBV2,CASSSGGIDGYTF,TGTGCCAGCAGTTCAGGGGGCATCGATGGCTACACCTTC
.,TRBJ2-7,TRBD2,TRBV7-9,CASSLGLAGDYEQYF,TGTGCCAGCAGCTTGGGACTAGCGGGGGACTACGAGCAGTACTTC
few,TRBJ1-1,.,TRBV27,CASSLSQGSYTEAFF,TGTGCCAGCAGTTTGTCTCAGGGCAGTTACACTGAAGCTTTCTTT
once,TRBJ1-2,.,TRBV5-5,CASSLSAYENYGYTF,TGTGCCAGCAGCTTGTCAGCGTACGAAAACTATGGCTACACCTTC
.,TRBJ2-2,.,TRBV13,CASSPTSGFEPGELFF,TGTGCCAGCAGCCCCACCAGCGGGTTTGAACCCGGGGAGCTGTTTTTT
.,TRBJ2-5,.,TRBV5-1,CASRPTGTPEETQYF,TGCGCCAGTCGCCCTACCGGGACTCCCGAAGAGACCCAGTACTTC
.,TRBJ1-1,.,TRBV6-4,CASSDGGTEAFF,TGTGCCAGCAGTGACGGGGGGACTGAAGCTTTCTTT
.,TRBJ1-5,.,TRBV19,CASSPGVGPVYSNQPQHF,TGTGCCAGTAGTCCGGGTGTAGGCCCCGTATATAGCAATCAGCCCCAGCATTTT
.,TRBJ2-5,.,TRBV5-1,CASSLRLWGRGQETQYF,TGCGCCAGCAGCTTGAGGCTCTGGGGCAGGGGCCAAGAGACCCAGTACTTC
.,TRBJ2-3,.,TRBV9,CASSDPRGDGHTDTQYF,TGTGCCAGCAGCGACCCCAGAGGGGATGGTCACACAGATACGCAGTATTTT
.,TRBJ2-5,TRBD2,TRBV4-1,CASSQDSLAGETQYF,TGCGCCAGCAGCCAAGATAGTCTAGCGGGAGAGACCCAGTACTTC
.,TRBJ2-7,.,TRBV7-6,CASSSDRYMTYEQYF,TGTGCCAGCAGCTCCGACAGGTACATGACCTACGAGCAGTACTTC
.,TRBJ2-3,TRBD1,TRBV5-1,CASSLGTGTDTQYF,TGCGCCAGCAGCTTGGGGACAGGGACAGATACGCAGTATTTT
.,TRBJ2-1,.,TRBV27,CASSVIADPYNEQFF,TGTGCCAGCAGTGTAATAGCGGACCCCTACAATGAGCAGTTCTTC
.,TRBJ1-3,.,TRBV27,CASSLSRGWGNTIYF,TGTGCCAGCAGTTTATCACGGGGTTGGGGAAACACCATATATTTT
.,TRBJ1-5,.,TRBV27,CASSLWGNQPQHF,TGTGCCAGCAGTTTATGGGGCAATCAGCCCCAGCATTTT
.,TRBJ2-1,.,TRBV29-1,CSVEAPGDYNEQFF,TGCAGCGTTGAAGCCCCTGGGGACTACAATGAGCAGTTCTTC
few,TRBJ1-2,.,TRBV5-6,CASSLAGRVNYGYTF,TGTGCCAGCAGCTTGGCGGGTCGAGTCAACTATGGCTACACCTTC
.,TRBJ1-1,.,TRBV2,CASRGLNTEAFF,TGTGCCAGCAGGGGGTTGAACACTGAAGCTTTCTTT
.,TRBJ2-5,TRBD1,TRBV11-3,CASSHGTGERETQYF,TGTGCCAGCAGTCATGGGACAGGGGAGCGAGAGACCCAGTACTTC
.,TRBJ1-3,.,TRBV7-8,CASSPTISGNTIYF,TGTGCCAGCAGCCCAACGATCTCTGGAAACACCATATATTTT
.,TRBJ2-7,TRBD2,TRBV7-9,CASRPGTSESYEQYF,TGTGCCAGCAGACCTGGGACTAGCGAATCCTACGAGCAGTACTTC
.,TRBJ2-3,TRBD2,TRBV29-1,CSVTPGLDELDTQYF,TGCAGCGTTACACCGGGACTAGATGAGTTAGATACGCAGTATTTT
once,TRBJ1-2,.,TRBV6-5,CASSYNRTVYDYGYTF,TGTGCCAGCAGTTACAACCGGACAGTTTACGACTATGGCTACACCTTC
.,TRBJ2-2,TRBD1,TRBV7-9,CASSPRTGSGTGELFF,TGTGCCAGCAGCCCACGGACAGGTTCAGGCACCGGGGAGCTGTTTTTT
.,TRBJ2-5,.,TRBV4-1,CASSPGTRQETQYF,TGCGCCAGCAGCCCCGGGACGCGTCAAGAGACCCAGTACTTC
.,TRBJ2-7,.,TRBV6-4,CASRTRTAYEQYF,TGTGCCAGCAGGACCCGGACAGCCTACGAGCAGTACTTC